This TCR beta chain appears in the sequencing data of a study of OX40 agonist ivuxolimab in advanced cancers. The V end lost 2 bases, the J end lost 2 bases, and 9 bases lay between the germline ends. The CDR3 sequence is 14 residues long. The germline gives CDR1 MNHNY, CDR2 SVGAGI (reference sequence). Notes on this clone: Antigen: not known.

Notes on the study in general: CD4+ and CD8+ blood T cells expanded clonally by week 6 at 0.1 to 3.0 mg/kg. Expanded clones were, on average, more numerous in CD8+ T cells than in CD4+.

Repertoires were generated with immunoSEQ multiplex PCR, while TCRdb's copy carries only in-frame clones and drops some. The table shows about 40,000 clones, with approximately 84% occurring only once. The sequence came from an adult with an advanced solid tumor such as melanoma, head and neck, liver or kidney cancer. Specimen: CD4+ or CD8+ T cells sorted from blood, collected in a trial of the OX40 agonist ivuxolimab. V is TRBV6-6 and J is TRBJ1-1, with D hard to call. This CDR3 reads CASSYNEVNTEAFF. DNA of the CDR3: TGTGCCAGCAGTTACAATGAGGTCAACACTGAAGCTTTCTTT.